This T cell receptor (beta chain) was retrieved from a study of regulatory T cells in long-lasting Graves disease. This clonotype was seen many times. The TCR beta library used iRepertoire HTBI primers with Arm-PCR amplification of CDR3. TCRdb itself ran the multiplex PCR reads through MiXCR, one entry per CDR3 protein. The repertoire holds around 400,000 distinct CDR3 sequences, with roughly a fifth as singletons. Time point meaning: persistent/refractory GD, antithyroid drugs over 5 years with positive TRAb. The authors made the TCR library using RNA they extracted from PBMCs. Doctors identified Graves' disease using the American Thyroid Association guidelines. The TCR sequence derives from a female donor with Graves disease. The sequenced sample was peripheral blood mononuclear cells (PBMCs), obtained when the disease was refractory, from a patient treated with antithyroid drugs.

CDR3 DNA: TGTGCCAGCAGTTCTGCGGGATTGCGCAATCAGCCCCAGCATTTT. Translating it yields CASSSAGLRNQPQHF. The genes are TRBV28 and TRBJ1-5; no firm D call. Germline V gene sequence: CDR1 MDHEN, CDR2 SYDVKM. Trimming removed 4 bases at V and 2 bases at J, with 12 bases between. The CDR3 is 15 residues long.